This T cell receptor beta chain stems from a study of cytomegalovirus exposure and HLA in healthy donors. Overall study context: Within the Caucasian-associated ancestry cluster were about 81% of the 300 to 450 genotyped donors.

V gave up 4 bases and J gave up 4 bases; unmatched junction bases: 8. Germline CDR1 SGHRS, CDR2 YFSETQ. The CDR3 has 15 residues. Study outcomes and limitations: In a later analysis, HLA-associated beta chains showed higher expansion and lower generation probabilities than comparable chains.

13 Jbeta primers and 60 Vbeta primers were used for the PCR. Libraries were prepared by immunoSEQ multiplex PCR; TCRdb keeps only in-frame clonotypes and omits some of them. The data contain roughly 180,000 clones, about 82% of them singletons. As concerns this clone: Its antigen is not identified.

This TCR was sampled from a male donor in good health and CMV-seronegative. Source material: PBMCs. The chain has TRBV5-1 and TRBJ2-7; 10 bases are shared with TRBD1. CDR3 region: CASSPGDRGGYEQYF. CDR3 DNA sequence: TGCGCCAGCAGCCCGGGGGACAGGGGAGGTTACGAGCAGTACTTC.